This T cell receptor (beta chain) derives from a study of T cells in women clearing cervical HPV infection. In the case of this clone: The CDR3 extends 3 residues past the end of the read, so its final part is completed from the germline J gene.

TCRdb keeps only in-frame clones here, not all; method: immunoSEQ multiplex PCR. Here the sample table reports approximately 41,000 clones. CDR3 length: 18 amino acids. The J segment lost 4 bases and the V segment lost 0 bases, leaving 14 bases of the junction unmatched. CDR1 and CDR2 from the germline V gene are MGHRA and YSYEKL. The sample was blood buffy coat. The sequence came from a woman aged 18 to 75 with a cervical HPV16 infection that either progressed to CIN3+ or cleared (not recorded which). The chain combines TRBV4-1 with TRBJ1-1; 7 bases agree with TRBD1. The CDR3 is CASSQDNRAGGSGTEAFF. CDR3 DNA (partial): TGCGCCAGCAGCCAAGATAACAGGGCAGGGGGTTCGGGCACTGAA.